This T cell receptor beta chain is drawn from a study of blood T cell repertoires in COVID-19. The CDR3 covers 13 residues. Trimming removed 3 bases at V and 3 bases at J, with 6 bases between. Germline loops: CDR1 SGDLS, CDR2 YYNGEE. Assay: immunoSEQ multiplex PCR; the TCRdb copy retains only in-frame clones and omits some. The sample shows around 110,000 clones, over 70% of them seen only once. The sample comprised peripheral blood. The sequence was obtained from a woman in her 70s with acute or convalescent COVID-19. The chain uses TRBV9 and TRBJ1-4; D remains unclear. The DNA for the CDR3 is TGTGCCAGCAGCGCCGTCCCTAATGAAAAACTGTTTTTT. Residues: CASSAVPNEKLFF.